The 23 T cell receptor beta chains below were found in one sample sequenced in a study of T cell responses to AZD1222 COVID-19 vaccine. Clones were read by immunoSEQ multiplex PCR, and TCRdb kept only the in-frame ones, dropping some. The sample lists about 88,000 clones, 90% occurring once. The material sequenced was peripheral blood, taken 28 days after the second AZD1222 dose. The receptors were gathered from an adult who received the AZD1222 COVID-19 vaccine.

For the CDR3, the DNA is TGTGCCAGCAGCTTTGTCTATCGGAACTACGAGCAGTACTTC. The encoded protein is CASSFVYRNYEQYF. The chain is built from TRBV7-2 and TRBJ2-7; D not certain. This CDR3 is 14 amino acids long. Deletions cut 3 bases from V and 3 bases from J, with 12 bases between. CDR1 SGHTA and CDR2 FQGNSA come from the germline V gene.

This chain uses TRBV6-2 or TRBV6-3 with TRBJ2-5; tentative D call: TRBD2 (5 bases). The germline V gene has CDR1 MNHEY and CDR2 SVGEGT. CDR3 length equals 16 residues. Trimming removed 2 bases at V and 2 bases at J, with 15 bases between. CDR3 residues: CASSYGKTTQQETQYF. CDR3 DNA: TGTGCCAGCAGTTACGGAAAGACTACGCAACAAGAGACCCAGTACTTC.

The chain combines TRBV11-3 with TRBJ2-1; D may be TRBD1 or TRBD2 (6 bases each). The CDR3 consists of 15 residues. The germline V and J ends were trimmed by 3 bases and 5 bases, with 14 bases remaining between them. The V gene's germline CDR1 is SGHNT and CDR2 YENEEA. The DNA of the CDR3 is TGTGCCAGCAGCTTTAATAGGGGGGTTCACAATGAGCAGTTCTTC. This codes for CASSFNRGVHNEQFF.

This clone was seen a single time. The chain uses TRBV19 and TRBJ1-1; TRBD1 might be the D (6 bases). The CDR3 consists of 12 residues. Trimming removed 4 bases at V and 10 bases at J, with 13 bases between. CDR1 is LNHDA and CDR2 is SQIVND in the germline V gene (reference sequence). DNA for the CDR3: TGTGCCAGTAGTAGGGACCAGGGGCTAGCTTTCTTT. Residues: CASSRDQGLAFF.

The chain joins TRBV28 to TRBJ2-2; TRBD2 matches at 8 bases. Germline V CDR1 and CDR2: MDHEN, SYDVKM. Trimming at V came to 5 bases and at J to 6 bases, leaving 8 bases not matched to a gene. There are 15 residues in the CDR3. CDR3 nucleotide sequence: TGTGCCAGCAGTCCCTCACGGGGGGGTGCCGGGGAGCTGTTTTTT. This gives the protein CASSPSRGGAGELFF.

The chain uses TRBV6-5 and TRBJ1-2; weak D call: TRBD1 (5 bases). V was shortened by 2 bases and J by 4 bases, with 14 bases between the two germline ends. Germline V gene lookup returns CDR1 MNHEY and CDR2 SVGAGI. The CDR3 covers 15 residues. The DNA for the CDR3 is TGTGCCAGCAGTTACCGCCCGGGGGGTAGCTATGGCTACACCTTC. Translated, it gives CASSYRPGGSYGYTF.

The genes are TRBV28 and TRBJ2-7, with 8 bases lining up with TRBD1. CDR1 is MDHEN, CDR2 SYDVKM, per germline. This CDR3 is built from 13 residues. V was pared by 6 bases and J by 3 bases, with 4 bases of the junction left unmatched. The CDR3 region has the DNA TGTGCCAGCAGGGGGACAGGCCGCTACGAGCAGTACTTC. This translates into CASRGTGRYEQYF.

The genes are TRBV6-2 or TRBV6-3 and TRBJ1-5; 7 nucleotides agree with TRBD1. The ends lost 6 bases at V and 3 bases at J; junction bases unmatched: 5. The CDR3 spans 14 residues. Germline values: CDR1 MNHEY, CDR2 SVGEGT. CDR3 sequence: CASSRGQANQPQHF. The DNA of the CDR3 is TGTGCCAGCAGCCGCGGACAGGCCAATCAGCCCCAGCATTTT.

This clone was seen a single time. J is TRBJ2-5 and V is TRBV14; a weak D match, TRBD2 (6 bases). V lost 4 bases and J lost 4, with 16 bases in between. Germline V gene data show CDR1 as SGHDN and CDR2 as FVKESK. CDR3 length: 15 residues. CDR3 DNA sequence: TGTGCCAGCAGCCCCCGACCAGCGGGCCCAGAGACCCAGTACTTC. Translating gives CASSPRPAGPETQYF.

Written as DNA, the CDR3 is TGTGCCAGTAGGGACAGCGGATCACCCCTCCACTTT. This translates into CASRDSGSPLHF. The chain has TRBV2 and TRBJ1-6; the match to TRBD1 covers 7 bases. This CDR3 region has 12 residues. Losses at the gene ends were 9 bases for V and 10 bases for J; bases not matched to a gene: 6. Germline V gene lookup returns CDR1 SNHLY and CDR2 FYNNEI.

The genes are TRBV6-1 and TRBJ1-1; TRBD1 might be the D (5 bases). The CDR3 spans 14 residues. V dropped 2 bases and J dropped 0 bases, with 7 bases sitting between them. Germline CDR1 reads MNHNS; CDR2 reads SASEGT. The CDR3 coding sequence is TGTGCCAGCAGTGAAAGGACAATGAACACTGAAGCTTTCTTT. Translation: CASSERTMNTEAFF.

A single count supports this clone. The chain links TRBV2 to TRBJ2-2; D is unclear. CDR1 is SNHLY, CDR2 FYNNEI, per germline. The V end lost 6 bases, the J end lost 5 bases, and 13 bases lay between the germline ends. The CDR3 is made up of 14 amino acids. CDR3 bases: TGTGCCAGCAGAGCCGACCAGAGGACCGGGGAGCTGTTTTTT. Translating it yields CASRADQRTGELFF.

V usage is TRBV18 and J usage is TRBJ1-2; 10 nucleotides align to TRBD1. There are 12 residues in the CDR3. Trimming removed 8 bases from V and 8 bases from J; junction bases left unmatched: 5. Looked up from germline, CDR1 is KGHSH and CDR2 is LQKENI. The CDR3 region is CASAGQGEGYTF. As DNA, the CDR3 is TGTGCCAGCGCCGGACAGGGGGAAGGCTACACCTTC.

On this clone itself: The junction departs from germline at one end; a sequencing error may be responsible. The chain is built from TRBV7-7 and TRBJ1-3, with a possible D match to TRBD1 (6 bases). CDR1 and CDR2 (germline): SSHAT, FNYEAQ (reference sequence). CDR3 size: 16 residues. CDR3 bases: TGTGCTAGCAGCCCGAGCGTTACAGGGTCCGGAAACACCATATATTTT. Amino acid sequence: CASSPSVTGSGNTIYF.

This sequence joins TRBV19 and TRBJ1-1; TRBD1 might be the D (6 bases). The germline CDR1 and CDR2 sequences are LNHDA and SQIVND (reference sequence). Trimming left V 7 bases short and J 1 base short, with 10 bases between. This CDR3 comprises 13 residues. CDR3 protein: CASNRRGNTEAFF. The CDR3, as DNA: TGTGCCAGTAATCGCAGGGGGAACACTGAAGCTTTCTTT. The full variable domain, completed using reference TRBV19 and TRBJ1-1, is DGGITQSPKYLFRKEGQNVTLSCEQNLNHDAMYWYRQDPGQGLRLIYYSQIVNDFQKGDIAEGYSVSREKKESFPLTVTSAQKNPTAFYLCASNRRGNTEAFFGQGTRLTVV.

The rearrangement uses TRBV5-1 and TRBJ1-3, with D tentatively TRBD1 (5 bases). The CDR3 totals 16 residues. Germline V gene data show CDR1 as SGHRS and CDR2 as YFSETQ. The V end lost 0 bases, the J end lost 0 bases, and 10 bases lay between the germline ends. The CDR3 DNA sequence: TGCGCCAGCAGCTTGGCCGGGGCAGCCTCTGGAAACACCATATATTTT. It codes for CASSLAGAASGNTIYF.

The V gene is TRBV7-8, the J gene TRBJ1-4; D is unclear. Trimming took 5 bases from V and 10 from J, leaving 20 bases between them. The germline CDR1 and CDR2 sequences are SGHVS and FQNEAQ. This CDR3 comprises 15 residues. The CDR3 protein is CASSPSRGPRAKLFF. The CDR3 DNA sequence: TGTGCCAGCAGCCCTAGCAGAGGCCCAAGGGCAAAACTGTTTTTT.

The chain employs TRBV4-1 and TRBJ1-1, with 7 nucleotides matching TRBD1. The trim removed 0 bases at V and 4 bases at J, leaving 5 bases unmatched. The CDR3 has 15 residues. From germline, CDR1 is MGHRA and CDR2 YSYEKL. The CDR3 bases are TGCGCCAGCAGCCAAGAGGGACAGCTGCGCACTGAAGCTTTCTTT. Its translation: CASSQEGQLRTEAFF.

The rearrangement uses TRBV19 and TRBJ1-5; D remains ambiguous. V was pared by 5 bases and J by 5 bases, with 10 bases between. This CDR3 has 13 amino acids. From germline, CDR1 is LNHDA and CDR2 SQIVND (reference sequence). The CDR3 here is CASSRADDQPQHF. The CDR3 nucleotides read TGTGCCAGTAGTCGGGCTGATGATCAGCCCCAGCATTTT.

This clone was recorded many times. The chain combines TRBV7-9 with TRBJ2-7; D unresolved. The CDR3 is 12 residues long. The germline gives CDR1 SEHNR, CDR2 FQNEAQ (reference sequence). The ends were cut back, 5 bases at V and 6 bases at J, with 11 bases in the middle. CDR3 sequence reads: CASSPPQLEQYF. Here the CDR3 DNA reads TGTGCCAGCAGCCCCCCCCAGCTCGAGCAGTACTTC.

The chain is built from TRBV9 and TRBJ1-4; 7 bases align to TRBD1. The CDR3 loop spans 14 amino acids. In germline, CDR1 is SGDLS, CDR2 YYNGEE. V was clipped by 5 bases and J by 2 bases; unmatched bases: 3. The CDR3 reads CASSRTGTNEKLFF. The CDR3 DNA sequence: TGTGCCAGCAGTAGGACAGGTACTAATGAAAAACTGTTTTTT. The variable domain in full, completed from reference TRBV9 and TRBJ1-4, reads DSGVTQTPKHLITATGQRVTLRCSPRSGDLSVYWYQQSLDQGLQFLIQYYNGEERAKGNILERFSAQQFPDLHSELNLSSLELGDSALYFCASSRTGTNEKLFFGSGTQLSVL.

The rearrangement uses TRBV18 and TRBJ1-5; TRBD1 matches 7 bases. The germline gives CDR1 KGHSH, CDR2 LQKENI. CDR3 length equals 16 residues. The V and J ends lost 4 bases and 5 bases, in that order; junction bases with no gene match: 11. CDR3 sequence reads: CASSLTRQGGDQPQHF. The CDR3 region has the DNA TGTGCCAGCTCACTTACTCGACAGGGTGGAGATCAGCCCCAGCATTTT.

This sequence joins TRBV11-3 and TRBJ2-3; D unresolved. The CDR3 is made up of 14 amino acids. The germline V and J ends were trimmed by 5 bases and 5 bases, with 14 bases remaining between them. CDR1 and CDR2 from the germline V gene are SGHNT and YENEEA. The CDR3 sequence: CASSPGLVGDTQYF. CDR3 DNA sequence: TGTGCCAGCAGCCCGGGCCTGGTCGGAGATACGCAGTATTTT.